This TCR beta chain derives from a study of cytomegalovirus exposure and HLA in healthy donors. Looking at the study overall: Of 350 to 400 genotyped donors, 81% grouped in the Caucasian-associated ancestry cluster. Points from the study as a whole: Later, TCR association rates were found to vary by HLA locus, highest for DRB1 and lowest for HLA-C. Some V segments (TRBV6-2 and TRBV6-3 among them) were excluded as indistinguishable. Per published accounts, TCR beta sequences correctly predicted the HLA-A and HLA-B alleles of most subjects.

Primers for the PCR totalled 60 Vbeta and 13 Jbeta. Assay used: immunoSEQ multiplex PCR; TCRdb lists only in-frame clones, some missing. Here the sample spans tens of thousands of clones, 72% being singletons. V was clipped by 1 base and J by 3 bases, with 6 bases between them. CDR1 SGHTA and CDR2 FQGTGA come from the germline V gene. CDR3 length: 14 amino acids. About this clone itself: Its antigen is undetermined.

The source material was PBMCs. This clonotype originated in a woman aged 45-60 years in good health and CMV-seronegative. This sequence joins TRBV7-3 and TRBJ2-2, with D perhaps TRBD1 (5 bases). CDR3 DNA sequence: TGTGCCAGCAGCTTAAAGGGGTACACCGGGGAGCTGTTTTTT. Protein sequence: CASSLKGYTGELFF.